These 14 T cell receptor beta chains were all obtained from the same sample, sequenced in a study of blood T cell repertoires in COVID-19. Measured with immunoSEQ multiplex PCR; TCRdb has only the in-frame clones, and not every one. The profile shows tens of thousands of clones, just under 75% of them singletons. The material sequenced was peripheral blood. All receptors come from a woman in her 70s with COVID-19, enrolled during active disease.

This chain links TRBV7-3 with TRBJ2-2; the match to TRBD1 covers 7 bases. V shed 4 bases, J shed 5 bases, and the junction held 4 bases outside the gene matches. The germline V gene encodes CDR1 SGHTA and CDR2 FQGTGA. The CDR3 has 14 amino acids. The CDR3 loop is CASSWGRGTGELFF. The CDR3 coding sequence is TGTGCCAGCAGCTGGGGCAGGGGGACCGGGGAGCTGTTTTTT.

The chain carries TRBV15 and TRBJ2-3, with D possibly TRBD2 on 5 matching bases. The CDR3 totals 17 residues. Between the trimmed V and J ends, which lost 5 bases and 6 bases, there was a span of 24 bases. Germline-derived CDR1 and CDR2 are LNHNV and YYDKDF (reference sequence). CDR3 nucleotide sequence: TGTGCCACCAGCCCCCTTGGAGGTCCTAGAGGAGAGGATACGCAGTATTTT. It is translated as CATSPLGGPRGEDTQYF.

The chain is built from TRBV7-8 and TRBJ2-4; D might be TRBD1 (6 bases). Looked up from germline, CDR1 is SGHVS and CDR2 is FQNEAQ. The V end lost 1 base, the J end lost 2 bases, and 15 bases lay between the germline ends. This CDR3 has 17 amino acids. The CDR3 DNA reads as TGTGCCAGCAGCTTAGGAAGAACAGGGTCACCCAAAAACATTCAGTACTTC. This translates into CASSLGRTGSPKNIQYF.

The chain recombines TRBV11-3 with TRBJ2-3; D possibly corresponds to TRBD2 (6 bases). The CDR3 is made up of 15 amino acids. The ends were cut back, 1 base at V and 2 bases at J, with 10 bases in the middle. Germline CDR1 SGHNT, CDR2 YENEEA. The CDR3 is CASSLVMDYTDTQYF. CDR3 bases: TGTGCCAGCAGCTTAGTTATGGACTACACAGATACGCAGTATTTT.

The J gene is TRBJ1-1, the V gene TRBV28; D call uncertain. The CDR3 length is 12 residues. Germline values: CDR1 MDHEN, CDR2 SYDVKM. Trimming removed 6 bases from V and 6 bases from J, with 11 bases in between. This CDR3 is CASSLPVAEAFF. The CDR3 nucleotides are TGTGCCAGCAGCCTCCCTGTCGCTGAAGCTTTCTTT.

This chain connects TRBV7-2 to TRBJ1-3, with D perhaps matching TRBD1 (6 bases). Germline lookup yields CDR1 SGHTA and CDR2 FQGNSA. Trimming removed 1 base from V and 8 bases from J, with 12 bases in between. This CDR3 comprises 14 residues. CDR3 amino acids: CASSLGGGRDTIYF. CDR3 bases: TGTGCCAGCAGCTTAGGGGGGGGCAGGGACACCATATATTTT.

The chain recombines TRBV5-1 with TRBJ1-1; D is possibly TRBD1 (6 bases). V was pared by 4 bases and J by 2 bases, with 15 bases between. CDR3 length: 15 amino acids. Looked up from germline, CDR1 is SGHRS and CDR2 is YFSETQ. The CDR3 DNA is TGCGCCAGCAGCCCCGCAGGGACATATAACACTGAAGCTTTCTTT. Protein sequence: CASSPAGTYNTEAFF.

The chain has TRBV5-1 and TRBJ2-3; 7 bases match TRBD2. CDR3 length equals 14 residues. J gave up 1 base and V 5 bases, and 4 bases lay outside the gene matches. Germline V gene lookup returns CDR1 SGHRS and CDR2 YFSETQ. CDR3 in amino acids: CASRSTSGTDTQYF. The CDR3 DNA sequence: TGCGCCAGCAGAAGTACTAGCGGCACAGATACGCAGTATTTT.

A few counts support this clone. The chain has TRBV7-9 and TRBJ1-3; D might be TRBD1 (6 bases). V lost 8 bases and J 4 bases, leaving 21 bases between the germline ends. CDR1 and CDR2 from the germline V gene are SEHNR and FQNEAQ (reference sequence). This CDR3 contains 16 residues. CDR3: CASGTLLSNAGNTIYF. Here the CDR3 DNA reads TGTGCCAGCGGGACACTACTCTCAAACGCAGGAAACACCATATATTTT. The full variable domain, rest sourced from reference TRBV7-9 and TRBJ1-3, is DTGVSQNPRHKITKRGQNVTFRCDPISEHNRLYWYRQTLGQGPEFLTYFQNEAQLEKSRLLSDRFSAERPKGSFSTLEIQRTEQGDSAMYLCASGTLLSNAGNTIYFGEGSWLTVV.

The V call is TRBV6-5, the J call TRBJ1-1, with D perhaps TRBD1 (5 bases). Trimming took 5 bases from V and 7 from J, leaving 20 bases between them. This CDR3 contains 15 residues. Per the germline V gene, CDR1 is MNHEY and CDR2 is SVGAGI. The DNA of the CDR3 is TGTGCCAGCAGTCCCCGGACCGGGACTTCAATTGAAGCTTTCTTT. Translated, it gives CASSPRTGTSIEAFF.

J is TRBJ1-6 and V is TRBV4-3; perhaps TRBD1 as D (6 bases). The CDR3 has 16 residues. V was pared by 0 bases and J by 8 bases, with 14 bases between. Germline assignment: CDR1 LGHNA and CDR2 YSLEER. Here the CDR3 reads CASSQEVARGYSPLHF. The CDR3 DNA sequence: TGCGCCAGCAGCCAAGAGGTTGCCAGGGGATATTCACCCCTCCACTTT.

The gene calls are TRBV15 and TRBJ1-5, with no clear D. CDR3 length: 14 amino acids. Germline V gives CDR1 LNHNV, CDR2 YYDKDF (reference sequence). Between the trimmed V and J ends, which lost 0 bases and 5 bases, there was a span of 8 bases. The CDR3 coding sequence is TGTGCCACCAGCAGAGATCGAGGGTATCAGCCCCAGCATTTT. Amino acid sequence: CATSRDRGYQPQHF.

There are a few counts of this clone. The chain links TRBV3-1 (or the pseudogene TRBV3-2) to TRBJ2-1, with 14 bases matching TRBD2. CDR1 and CDR2 from the germline V gene are LGHDT and YNNKEL (reference sequence). The CDR3 is 16 amino acids. V lost 1 base to trimming and J lost 7 bases; unmatched junction nucleotides: 3. In DNA form, the CDR3 reads TGTGCCAGCAGCCAAGGGACTAGCGGGAGGAGGAATGAGCAGTTCTTC. Its translation is CASSQGTSGRRNEQFF.

This chain uses TRBV4-2 with TRBJ1-1; D is unresolved. This CDR3 spans 12 amino acids. CDR1 is LGHNA, CDR2 YNFKEQ, per germline. V lost 1 base, J lost 6 bases, and 6 bases lay in between. The CDR3 DNA sequence: TGTGCCAGCAGCCAAGGAGTCTCTGAAGCTTTCTTT. Its translation is CASSQGVSEAFF.